Reported below is one TCR beta chain. There are a few counts of this clone. The specificity of this receptor is unknown. Base-call qualities are not available, and no considerably larger clone is one nucleotide away. This record comes from a study of control samples from healthy donors and cancer patients (dated by TCRdb to about 2020). A distance of 11 bases separates the germline ends of V and J, which lose 2 bases and 6 bases respectively. The CDR1 and CDR2 encoded by the germline V gene (reference sequence) are MNHEY and SMNVEV. From cysteine to phenylalanine, the CDR3 is 13 amino acids long. Only the CDR3 DNA stays, 39 bases, in frame from base 1. Receptor amplification or capture employed the immunoSEQ multiplex PCR assay. Here the immuneACCESS table is served through TCRdb, limited to in-frame sequences with V and J called. Missing clones are a known gap in these copies; in checked studies unresolved V genes cover under half, and the rest lacks a known reason. This sample is represented by about 180,000 clones; roughly 90% of them were singletons. Of the sample, roughly 1.3% falls within the top ten clones.

The receptor comes from a woman in her forties or fifties in good health. Input material: blood. The rearranged chain carries TRBV27 and TRBJ2-7, with the D assignment possibly TRBD1 or TRBD2, given 6 matching bases for each. CDR3 protein: CASSLQQGGEQYF. The nucleotide sequence reads as follows: TGTGCCAGCAGTTTACAACAGGGAGGCGAGCAGTACTTC.